These 18 T cell receptor beta chains were sequenced from one sample in a study of blood T cell repertoires in COVID-19. Profiling relied on immunoSEQ multiplex PCR, and the TCRdb table lists in-frame clones only, not all of them. The table lists some 200,000 clones, about 88% of them singletons. The sequencing input was PBMCs or T cells enriched from blood (not recorded which). These receptors were obtained from a young woman who had recovered from COVID-19.

This clone has a single count. The chain employs TRBV15 and TRBJ2-6; possibly TRBD1 for D (5 bases). V gave up 5 bases and J gave up 0 bases, with 11 bases separating them. The CDR3 is made up of 16 amino acids. CDR1 LNHNV and CDR2 YYDKDF come from the germline V gene (reference sequence). The CDR3 DNA is TGTGCCACCAGCGCCAGGGTTTCCTCTGGGGCCAACGTCCTGACTTTC. Its protein product is CATSARVSSGANVLTF.

The chain recombines TRBV7-9 with TRBJ2-1; D unclear. The CDR3 has 14 residues. From germline, CDR1 is SEHNR and CDR2 FQNEAQ (reference sequence). The V end lost 3 bases, the J end lost 0 bases, and 6 bases lay between the germline ends. The CDR3 here is CASSFSSSYNEQFF. In DNA form, the CDR3 reads TGTGCCAGCAGCTTCTCGAGCTCCTACAATGAGCAGTTCTTC.

This clone was seen a handful of times. This rearrangement joins TRBV28 to TRBJ2-7, with 8 positions matching TRBD1. The junction had 4 bases not matched to a gene; V was cut back by 3 bases and J by 3 bases. Per the germline V gene, CDR1 is MDHEN and CDR2 is SYDVKM. The CDR3 is 14 residues long. The DNA for the CDR3 is TGTGCCAGCAGTTTCCGGGACAGGTTCTACGAGCAGTACTTC. This translates into CASSFRDRFYEQYF.

This clone appeared a few times. This chain connects TRBV7-9 to TRBJ2-7, with 8 bases aligning to TRBD2. This CDR3 is built from 15 residues. The J segment lost 0 bases and the V segment lost 4 bases, leaving 5 bases of the junction unmatched. Per germline, CDR1 SEHNR and CDR2 FQNEAQ (reference sequence). The CDR3 is CASSSGTSYSYEQYF. The CDR3 DNA is TGTGCCAGCAGCTCCGGGACTAGTTACTCCTACGAGCAGTACTTC.

This clone has a handful of counts. V usage is TRBV2 and J usage is TRBJ2-7; 7 positions agree with TRBD2. The CDR3 loop spans 20 amino acids. V was pared by 0 bases and J by 5 bases, with 22 bases of the junction left unmatched. Germline lookup yields CDR1 SNHLY and CDR2 FYNNEI. The CDR3 sequence is CASSEAPPSLGGLVPDEQYF. CDR3 bases: TGTGCCAGCAGTGAAGCCCCACCCTCCTTGGGCGGACTAGTCCCGGACGAGCAGTACTTC. The full variable domain, with the rest looked up from reference TRBV2 and TRBJ2-7, is EPEVTQTPSHQVTQMGQEVILRCVPISNHLYFYWYRQILGQKVEFLVSFYNNEISEKSEIFDDQFSVERPDGSNFTLKIRSTKLEDSAMYFCASSEAPPSLGGLVPDEQYFGPGTRLTVT.

This chain joins TRBV5-8 and TRBJ1-3; D is undetermined. The V gene's germline CDR1 is SGHTS and CDR2 YDEGEE. Trimming shortened V by 0 bases and J by 6 bases, and 10 bases separated the two germline ends. CDR3 size: 14 residues. CDR3 sequence (DNA): TGTGCCAGCAGCTTGGTTTCTGGAGAAAACACCATATATTTT. Residues: CASSLVSGENTIYF. The variable domain in full, with the rest retrieved from reference TRBV5-8 and TRBJ1-3, is EAGVTQSPTHLIKTRGQQATLRCSPISGHTSVYWYQQALGLGLQFLLWYDEGEERNRGNFPPRFSGRQFPNYSSELNVNALELEDSALYLCASSLVSGENTIYFGEGSWLTVV.

The J gene is TRBJ2-1, the V gene TRBV10-3, with 10 bases fitting TRBD1. The CDR3 has 15 amino acids. The germline gives CDR1 ENHRY, CDR2 SYGVKD. V shed 4 bases, J shed 6 bases, and the junction held 6 bases outside the gene matches. The CDR3 spells CAISGGQGRFNEQFF. The CDR3 nucleotides read TGTGCCATCAGTGGGGGACAGGGGCGTTTCAATGAGCAGTTCTTC.

The rearrangement links TRBV28 to TRBJ1-2; 8 nucleotides match TRBD1. This CDR3 comprises 15 residues. J lost 4 bases, V lost 5 bases, and 9 bases had no gene match. Germline V CDR1 and CDR2: MDHEN, SYDVKM. The CDR3 sequence is CASSPPETGVYGYTF. The DNA of the CDR3 is TGTGCCAGCAGTCCCCCCGAGACAGGGGTCTATGGCTACACCTTC.

Concerning this clone: At one of its ends the junction is not consistent with the germline gene, which may arise from a read error. This CDR3 reads CASSLVQEALHF. CDR3 DNA: TGTGCCAGCAGCTTAGTCCAGGAGGCGCTTCACTTC. This sequence joins TRBV7-9 and TRBJ2-7; TRBD2 might be the D (5 bases). There are 12 residues in the CDR3. The V gene's germline CDR1 is SEHNR and CDR2 FQNEAQ (reference sequence). Full variable domain (missing parts from reference TRBV7-9 and TRBJ2-7): DTGVSQNPRHKITKRGQNVTFRCDPISEHNRLYWYRQTLGQGPEFLTYFQNEAQLEKSRLLSDRFSAERPKGSFSTLEIQRTEQGDSAMYLCASSLVQEALHFGPGTRLTVT.

The chain combines TRBV2 with TRBJ1-1; 8 nucleotides line up with TRBD1. J gave up 5 bases and V 6 bases, and 8 bases lay outside the gene matches. Germline V gene sequence: CDR1 SNHLY, CDR2 FYNNEI. CDR3 size: 14 residues. CDR3 DNA sequence: TGTGCCAGCAGGGAGACAGGGGACGGGACTGAAGCTTTCTTT. Translated: CASRETGDGTEAFF.

The chain carries TRBV21-1 and TRBJ2-7; the D call in the table, TRBD2, was not verified against the DNA. TRBV21-1 is given as a pseudogene. The CDR3 runs to 15 residues. The CDR3 DNA reads TGTGCCAGCAACCTTAGCGGGACCGGCCGGTGCGAGCAGTACTTC. This gives the protein CASNLSGTGRCEQYF.

This chain connects TRBV6-5 to TRBJ1-5; tentative D call: TRBD1 (6 bases). Deletions cut 10 bases from V and 2 bases from J, with 18 bases between. The CDR3 is 15 residues long. Germline values: CDR1 MNHEY, CDR2 SVGAGI. CDR3 DNA sequence: TGTGCCACCTCTACGCACAGGGCAGGCAATCAGCCCCAGCATTTT. Translating it yields CATSTHRAGNQPQHF.

This clone occurred once. The J gene is TRBJ2-5, the V gene TRBV7-3; 7 nucleotides match TRBD1. V dropped 5 bases and J dropped 1; count of bases not matched to a gene: 4. This CDR3 has 14 amino acids. Germline V gene lookup returns CDR1 SGHTA and CDR2 FQGTGA. The CDR3 region is CASSPGQRQETQYF. In nucleotides, the CDR3 is TGTGCCAGCAGCCCGGGACAGCGCCAAGAGACCCAGTACTTC.

The chain has TRBV4-1 and TRBJ2-1, with TRBD2 matching over 7 bases. The V and J ends lost 0 bases and 11 bases, in that order; junction bases with no gene match: 4. The germline V gene encodes CDR1 MGHRA and CDR2 YSYEKL. This CDR3 contains 13 residues. Written as DNA, the CDR3 is TGCGCCAGCAGCCAAGAGACTAGCCAAAAGCAGTTCTTC. Protein: CASSQETSQKQFF.

The gene calls are TRBV19 and TRBJ2-4; D is perhaps TRBD2 (5 bases). Germline-derived CDR1 and CDR2 are LNHDA and SQIVND (reference sequence). Trimming removed 5 bases at V and 2 bases at J, with 10 bases between. This CDR3 spans 14 amino acids. CDR3 sequence: CASSPSGTKNIQYF. The CDR3 DNA follows: TGTGCCAGTAGTCCCTCCGGGACCAAAAACATTCAGTACTTC. Complete variable domain (other parts from reference TRBV19 and TRBJ2-4): DGGITQSPKYLFRKEGQNVTLSCEQNLNHDAMYWYRQDPGQGLRLIYYSQIVNDFQKGDIAEGYSVSREKKESFPLTVTSAQKNPTAFYLCASSPSGTKNIQYFGAGTRLSVL.

The V gene is TRBV30, the J gene TRBJ1-3; D call uncertain. This CDR3 region has 13 residues. V was shortened by 3 bases and J by 0 bases, with 6 bases between the two germline ends. Germline loops: CDR1 GTSNPN, CDR2 SVGIG (reference sequence). In DNA, the CDR3 is TGTGCCTGGAGCGGGGTCTCTGGAAACACCATATATTTT. This translates into CAWSGVSGNTIYF.

The gene calls are TRBV28 and TRBJ2-3; TRBD2 matches 8 bases. V lost 7 bases and J lost 2; bases outside the gene matches: 8. The CDR3 contains 15 residues. Per germline, CDR1 MDHEN and CDR2 SYDVKM. The CDR3 region is CASIGTRITTDTQYF. CDR3 DNA sequence: TGTGCCAGCATCGGGACTAGGATCACCACAGATACGCAGTATTTT.

The chain carries TRBV7-2 and TRBJ2-1; D remains unclear. CDR3 length: 14 residues. The germline V gene encodes CDR1 SGHTA and CDR2 FQGNSA. V lost 1 base to trimming and J lost 7 bases, with 11 bases between them. CDR3 in DNA: TGTGCCAGCAGCTTAGGTAGCCACAAGAATGAGCAGTTCTTC. Translation gives CASSLGSHKNEQFF.